This TCR beta chain was captured by sequencing in a study of T cell responses to AZD1222 COVID-19 vaccine. On this clone itself: Its target is unknown.

Sequencing was performed with immunoSEQ multiplex PCR; in TCRdb, only in-frame clones are kept and a portion is missing. The sample carries around 100,000 clones, about 88% recorded once. Germline trimming cut 3 bases from V and 8 bases from J; bases unmatched to any gene: 4. This CDR3 has 13 amino acids. General observations from the study: The sample set comprised mostly white British donors with more females, and clonal diversity was possibly underestimated.

The chain recombines TRBV12-3 or TRBV12-4 with TRBJ2-4; 7 bases match TRBD1. The source was peripheral blood, collected on day 0 of AZD1222 vaccination. The TCR originated in an adult in good health. In nucleotides, the CDR3 is TGTGCCAGCAGTTTGGTAGGGGGCCACATTCAGTACTTC. It translates to CASSLVGGHIQYF.